The 30 T cell receptor beta chains reported below all come from one sample, sequenced in a study of cytotoxic CD8 clonotypes in ibrutinib-treated CLL. Clones were read by immunoSEQ multiplex PCR, and TCRdb kept only the in-frame ones, dropping some. The top ten hold about 13% of the sample, which has 150,000 or so clones, 75% to 85% seen once. This specimen consisted of PBMCs, obtained after 12 months of ibrutinib treatment. Every receptor here comes from a human donor with chronic lymphocytic leukemia.

V is TRBV7-3 and J is TRBJ2-3, with unresolved D. CDR1 and CDR2 (germline): SGHTA, FQGTGA. The ends were cut back, 6 bases at V and 0 bases at J, with 10 bases in the middle. CDR3 length: 14 amino acids. Written as DNA, the CDR3 is TGTGCCAGCAGGCGGACCATAAGCACAGATACGCAGTATTTT. This sequence encodes CASRRTISTDTQYF.

J is TRBJ1-2 and V is TRBV5-4, with a tentative D call TRBD1 (6 bases). The CDR3 consists of 16 residues. Germline CDR1 is SGHNT and CDR2 is YYREEE (reference sequence). Between the trimmed V and J ends, which lost 0 bases and 3 bases, there was a span of 15 bases. The CDR3 is CASSLVGGLRDYGYTF. Written as DNA, the CDR3 is TGTGCCAGCAGCTTGGTCGGGGGGCTTAGGGACTATGGCTACACCTTC.

This clone was picked up one time. The chain carries TRBV2 and TRBJ1-4, with D perhaps matching TRBD1 (5 bases). The length of the CDR3 is 14 residues. Germline CDR1 is SNHLY and CDR2 is FYNNEI. V lost 9 bases and J 5 bases, leaving 16 bases between the germline ends. CDR3 region: CASQRQTSNEKLFF. The CDR3 region has the DNA TGTGCCAGTCAGAGACAGACATCAAATGAAAAACTGTTTTTT.

CDR3 protein: CSAGGHQRNTEAFF. The CDR3 DNA follows: TGCAGCGCTGGGGGACACCAGAGGAACACTGAAGCTTTCTTT. The V gene is TRBV29-1, the J gene TRBJ1-1, with D possibly matching TRBD1 (6 bases). There are 14 residues in the CDR3. CDR1 is SQVTM, CDR2 ANQGSEA, per germline. The V end was cut by 7 bases, the J end by 1 base, with 16 bases between.

The chain recombines TRBV18 with TRBJ2-1, with D unclear. The CDR3 runs 12 residues. The germline gives CDR1 KGHSH, CDR2 LQKENI. The germline V and J ends were trimmed by 4 bases and 9 bases, with 10 bases remaining between them. The CDR3 region is CASSLIIGEQFF. The CDR3 DNA is TGTGCCAGCTCACTTATAATCGGTGAGCAGTTCTTC. The entire variable domain, with the rest obtained from reference TRBV18 and TRBJ2-1, is as follows: NAGVMQNPRHLVRRRGQEARLRCSPMKGHSHVYWYRQLPEEGLKFMVYLQKENIIDESGMPKERFSAEFPKEGPSILRIQQVVRGDSAAYFCASSLIIGEQFFGPGTRLTVL.

There are many counts of this clone. The V and J genes are TRBV4-1 and TRBJ1-2; D remains ambiguous. The germline V gene encodes CDR1 MGHRA and CDR2 YSYEKL. The CDR3 extends over 14 amino acids. Trimming pared 0 bases from V and 8 bases from J, leaving 13 bases between. As DNA, the CDR3 is TGCGCCAGCAGCCAAGATCGGTTTACGGGGGGCTACACCTTC. Translating gives CASSQDRFTGGYTF.

The chain combines TRBV4-2 with TRBJ2-3; 14 bases match TRBD2. The CDR3 totals 19 residues. The germline V gene has CDR1 LGHNA and CDR2 YNFKEQ. The V gene end was trimmed by 3 bases and the J gene end by 4 bases; junction bases not matched to a gene: 12. In DNA form, the CDR3 reads TGTGCCAGCAGCCAGGGCCCCGGACTAGCGGGAGGCCCTTCAGATACGCAGTATTTT. Translating it yields CASSQGPGLAGGPSDTQYF.

This clone turned up a few times. This chain links TRBV5-1 with TRBJ1-1; D ambiguous. CDR1 SGHRS and CDR2 YFSETQ come from the germline V gene. With 4 bases removed from V and 6 bases from J, the gap between germline ends came to 13 bases. The CDR3 contains 13 residues. CDR3 in amino acids: CASSTGSRAEAFF. CDR3 bases: TGCGCCAGCAGCACGGGAAGCCGCGCTGAAGCTTTCTTT.

The chain couples TRBV6-5 to TRBJ2-7; 8 bases align to TRBD2. The germline gives CDR1 MNHEY, CDR2 SVGAGI. The CDR3 loop spans 13 amino acids. V lost 4 bases and J lost 3; bases outside the gene matches: 2. The CDR3 loop reads CASSSGTSYEQYF. As DNA, the CDR3 is TGTGCCAGCAGTTCCGGGACTAGCTACGAGCAGTACTTC.

V usage is TRBV2 and J usage is TRBJ1-4, with 10 positions matching TRBD1. The CDR3 consists of 14 residues. Per germline, CDR1 SNHLY and CDR2 FYNNEI. The junction had 4 bases not matched to a gene; V was cut back by 4 bases and J by 8 bases. In DNA, the CDR3 is TGTGCCAGCAGTGTGGGACAGGGGTCCGAAAAACTGTTTTTT. Its protein product is CASSVGQGSEKLFF. Full variable domain (remainder filled in from reference TRBV2 and TRBJ1-4): EPEVTQTPSHQVTQMGQEVILRCVPISNHLYFYWYRQILGQKVEFLVSFYNNEISEKSEIFDDQFSVERPDGSNFTLKIRSTKLEDSAMYFCASSVGQGSEKLFFGSGTQLSVL.

The chain has TRBV5-4 and TRBJ2-7; weak D call: TRBD1 (6 bases). V dropped 3 bases and J dropped 6 bases, with 13 bases sitting between them. The CDR3 has 13 residues. Germline CDR1 reads SGHNT; CDR2 reads YYREEE (reference sequence). CDR3 nucleotides: TGTGCCAGCAGCTGGTGGAACAGGGCCGAGCAGTACTTC. Protein sequence: CASSWWNRAEQYF.

The V call is TRBV6-6, the J call TRBJ1-1; TRBD1 matches 12 bases. In germline, CDR1 is MNHNY, CDR2 SVGAGI (reference sequence). The length of the CDR3 is 13 residues. The V segment lost 4 bases and the J segment 11 bases; nucleotides outside the gene matches: 5. This CDR3 is CASSLGQGALAFF. The CDR3 region has the DNA TGTGCCAGCAGTTTGGGACAGGGGGCTTTGGCTTTCTTT.

V gene TRBV4-2 combines with J gene TRBJ2-7, with 11 nucleotides matching TRBD2. J gave up 5 bases and V 1 base, and 16 bases lay outside the gene matches. Germline values: CDR1 LGHNA, CDR2 YNFKEQ. The CDR3 is 19 residues long. CDR3 sequence: CASSQVRGGSGRAANEQYF. CDR3 nucleotides: TGTGCCAGCAGCCAAGTTCGTGGTGGTAGCGGGAGGGCCGCAAACGAGCAGTACTTC.

This chain uses TRBV29-1 with TRBJ1-4, with a possible D match to TRBD1 (6 bases). The germline gives CDR1 SQVTM, CDR2 ANQGSEA. The V end was cut by 7 bases, the J end by 3 bases, with 12 bases between. The CDR3 contains 13 residues. The CDR3 DNA follows: TGCAGCGCCTACAGGGCGGCTAATGAAAAACTGTTTTTT. Translated: CSAYRAANEKLFF.

The J gene is TRBJ2-1, the V gene TRBV6-5, with a possible D match to TRBD2 (6 bases). Germline loops: CDR1 MNHEY, CDR2 SVGAGI. Deletions cut 8 bases from V and 5 bases from J, with 16 bases between. CDR3 length equals 14 residues. CDR3 residues: CASSLEGNHNEQFF. The DNA for the CDR3 is TGTGCCAGCTCCTTGGAGGGTAACCACAATGAGCAGTTCTTC.

The chain couples TRBV6-1 to TRBJ1-4; 7 bases are a match to TRBD1. The CDR3 has 15 residues. V lost 6 bases and J lost 3; bases outside the gene matches: 7. Germline CDR1 MNHNS, CDR2 SASEGT. DNA for the CDR3: TGTGCCAGCAGGGACCACAGGGGTGCTAATGAAAAACTGTTTTTT. It specifies CASRDHRGANEKLFF.

In its sample, this clone was seen once. The chain is built from TRBV7-2 and TRBJ1-1; D perhaps matches TRBD1 (5 bases). The V end lost 1 base, the J end lost 4 bases, and 13 bases lay between the germline ends. The CDR3 spans 15 residues. Germline CDR1 and CDR2: SGHTA and FQGNSA. The CDR3, as DNA: TGTGCCAGCAGCTTAGGGTTGGGCAGGGTCACTGAAGCTTTCTTT. Protein sequence: CASSLGLGRVTEAFF.

This clone has a handful of counts. The chain combines TRBV12-2 with TRBJ2-1. TRBV12-2 is recorded as a pseudogene. This CDR3 spans 14 amino acids. The CDR3 here is CASRLAESYNEQFF. CDR3 DNA sequence: TGTGCAAGTCGCTTAGCGGAAAGCTACAATGAGCAGTTCTTC.

V usage is TRBV5-8 and J usage is TRBJ2-7, with D maybe TRBD2 (6 bases). V lost 3 bases, J lost 5 bases, and 15 bases lay in between. Germline V CDR1 and CDR2: SGHTS, YDEGEE. CDR3 length: 14 residues. CDR3 sequence (DNA): TGTGCCAGCAGCTGGGGACTGGGGCAGGACGAGCAGTACTTC. Translated, it gives CASSWGLGQDEQYF.

This clone was counted only a few times. Written as DNA, the CDR3 is TGTGCCAGCAGCTTGGCCGGCAGGGGACAATACAATGAGCAGTTCTTC. This encodes CASSLAGRGQYNEQFF. The chain recombines TRBV5-6 with TRBJ2-1, with a tentative D call TRBD1 (6 bases). CDR3 length: 16 amino acids. The V gene lost 0 bases and the J gene lost 4 bases, with 14 bases spanning the gap. Per germline, CDR1 SGHDT and CDR2 YYEEEE.

This clone was observed once. This chain links TRBV7-9 with TRBJ1-2, with TRBD1 as a possible D gene (5 bases). The length of the CDR3 is 15 residues. Germline assignment: CDR1 SEHNR and CDR2 FQNEAQ (reference sequence). Trimming cost V 1 base and J 4 bases, with 13 bases left between them. This chain's CDR3 is CASSLDPGRGYGYTF. The CDR3 DNA is TGTGCCAGCAGCTTAGACCCGGGACGGGGCTATGGCTACACCTTC.

The rearrangement uses TRBV9 and TRBJ2-1; 8 nucleotides align to TRBD1. After removal of 4 bases from V and 5 bases from J, the junction contained 5 bases not matched to a gene. This CDR3 is built from 14 residues. In germline, CDR1 is SGDLS, CDR2 YYNGEE. CDR3 DNA sequence: TGTGCCAGCAGCCCCGGACAGGGAAACAATGAGCAGTTCTTC. Its protein is CASSPGQGNNEQFF.

The rearrangement links TRBV29-1 to TRBJ1-1; D gene ambiguous. Germline V gene lookup returns CDR1 SQVTM and CDR2 ANQGSEA. The CDR3 is 13 amino acids. The V end was cut by 0 bases, the J end by 9 bases, with 14 bases between. The CDR3 coding sequence is TGCAGCGTTGAAGATCTTCGAATCGGGAAAGCTTTCTTT. Protein sequence: CSVEDLRIGKAFF.

The rearrangement links TRBV14 to TRBJ2-3, with D possibly being TRBD1 (5 bases). V lost 0 bases, J lost 0 bases, and 10 bases lay in between. CDR1 and CDR2 from the germline V gene are SGHDN and FVKESK. CDR3 size: 16 residues. CDR3 amino acids: CASSQEGQISTDTQYF. The CDR3 coding sequence is TGTGCCAGCAGCCAAGAAGGACAAATTAGCACAGATACGCAGTATTTT.

This sequence joins TRBV7-9 and TRBJ2-7; D unclear. Germline CDR1 reads SEHNR; CDR2 reads FQNEAQ (reference sequence). The CDR3 loop spans 11 amino acids. Trimming pared 7 bases from V and 2 bases from J, leaving 6 bases between. The CDR3 DNA follows: TGTGCCAGCATAGATACCTACGAGCAGTACTTC. Translation gives CASIDTYEQYF. Drawing the rest from reference TRBV7-9 and TRBJ2-7, the complete variable domain is DTGVSQNPRHKITKRGQNVTFRCDPISEHNRLYWYRQTLGQGPEFLTYFQNEAQLEKSRLLSDRFSAERPKGSFSTLEIQRTEQGDSAMYLCASIDTYEQYFGPGTRLTVT.

The chain joins TRBV6-5 to TRBJ1-5; D might be TRBD1 (5 bases). This CDR3 contains 15 residues. Trimming left V 0 bases short and J 2 bases short, with 8 bases between. Germline V gene lookup returns CDR1 MNHEY and CDR2 SVGAGI. This chain's CDR3 is CASSYSGGGNQPQHF. CDR3 coding DNA: TGTGCCAGCAGTTACTCGGGGGGAGGCAATCAGCCCCAGCATTTT.

The rearrangement links TRBV27 to TRBJ2-3; 12 bases line up with TRBD2. The CDR3 length is 15 residues. With V trimmed by 7 bases and J by 4 bases, 6 bases remained unmatched. The V gene's germline CDR1 is MNHEY and CDR2 SMNVEV (reference sequence). The CDR3 DNA reads TGTGCCAGCACCAGACTAGCGGGAGTCCCAGATACGCAGTATTTT. It translates to CASTRLAGVPDTQYF.

The chain links TRBV5-1 to TRBJ2-3; 8 bases agree with TRBD2. In germline, CDR1 is SGHRS, CDR2 YFSETQ. The CDR3 is made up of 15 amino acids. V shed 2 bases and J 2 bases; nucleotides not matched to a gene: 4. CDR3 in amino acids: CASSFSGVNTDTQYF. CDR3 sequence (DNA): TGCGCCAGCAGCTTTAGCGGGGTCAACACAGATACGCAGTATTTT.

V usage is TRBV7-8 and J usage is TRBJ1-1; no definite D call. The V gene lost 2 bases and the J gene lost 5 bases, with 18 bases spanning the gap. Germline-derived CDR1 and CDR2 are SGHVS and FQNEAQ. CDR3 length equals 16 residues. The CDR3 spells CASSLLREVVVTEAFF. The CDR3 nucleotides read TGTGCCAGCAGCTTACTTAGGGAGGTGGTCGTAACTGAAGCTTTCTTT.

The V gene is TRBV11-2, the J gene TRBJ2-2; D uncertain. This CDR3 contains 15 residues. Trimming removed 2 bases from V and 1 base from J, with 8 bases in between. Germline V gene data show CDR1 as SGHAT and CDR2 as FQNNGV. CDR3 protein: CASSLRLLNTGELFF. In nucleotides, the CDR3 is TGTGCCAGCAGCTTACGGCTACTGAACACCGGGGAGCTGTTTTTT.